Listed below are T cell receptor beta chains from one sample, sequenced in a study of shared clonotypes between healthy human individuals. Profiled with immunoSEQ multiplex PCR; TCRdb holds only in-frame clones, not every one. This sample has about 990,000 clones; around 78% occur once, and the top ten carry roughly 0.61%. Sequenced sample: memory CD4+ T cells from PBMCs. All receptors derive from a man younger than 35 in good health. Some clones in this sample may be carry-over from other donors' samples. Each CDR3 is given with its conserved first and last residue. A D gene is named only where the DNA matches it firmly. A clone size is listed for some rows: how often the clone was seen (once, few, many), or a class if it is expanded.

TRBV7-8	TRBJ2-1	.	TRBD2	CASSLELADNEQFF	TGTGCCAGCAGCTTAGAGCTAGCGGACAATGAGCAGTTCTTC
TRBV7-6	TRBJ2-1	.	.	CASSLGVAVSNEQFF	TGTGCCAGCAGCTTAGGAGTGGCTGTCTCCAATGAGCAGTTCTTC
TRBV2	TRBJ1-5	many	.	CASIGQSPSNQPQHF	TGTGCCAGCATAGGACAGAGCCCGAGCAATCAGCCCCAGCATTTT
TRBV19	TRBJ1-2	.	.	CASSPSGIYGYTF	TGTGCCAGTAGTCCGTCCGGTATTTATGGCTACACCTTC
TRBV5-1	TRBJ1-4	many	TRBD1	CASSWDRVATNEKLFF	TGCGCCAGCAGCTGGGACAGGGTTGCAACTAATGAAAAACTGTTTTTT
TRBV6-6	TRBJ1-5	.	TRBD1	CASRHRGSNQPQHF	TGTGCCAGCAGACACAGGGGCAGCAATCAGCCCCAGCATTTT
TRBV7-2	TRBJ2-1	.	.	CASSSTGSSSKQFF	TGTGCCAGCAGCTCAACCGGGTCTTCTTCGAAGCAGTTCTTC
TRBV11-2	TRBJ2-7	.	TRBD1	CASSLVRTGGEQYF	TGTGCCAGCAGCTTAGTACGGACAGGGGGAGAGCAGTACTTC
TRBV27	TRBJ1-2	.	.	CASSPHIQGSGYTF	TGTGCCAGCAGTCCTCACATTCAGGGTTCTGGCTACACCTTC
TRBV7-9	TRBJ2-7	.	.	CASSSAAYEQYF	TGTGCCAGCAGCTCAGCCGCCTACGAGCAGTACTTC
TRBV30	TRBJ1-5	.	.	CAWSRSGNQPQHF	TGTGCCTGGAGCCGATCCGGGAATCAGCCCCAGCATTTT
TRBV7-2	TRBJ2-5	.	.	CASGFRGAETQYF	TGTGCCAGCGGCTTCAGGGGAGCGGAGACCCAGTACTTC
TRBV2	TRBJ2-3	.	TRBD2	CASSKGLAGTADTQYF	TGTGCCAGCAGCAAGGGACTAGCGGGAACCGCAGATACGCAGTATTTT
TRBV27	TRBJ1-4	once	TRBD1	CASSPYNGRDSIEKLFF	TGTGCCAGCAGTCCGTATAATGGTCGGGACAGTATTGAAAAACTGTTTTTT
TRBV6-4	TRBJ2-3	few	TRBD1	CASSDRQGPSSTDTQYF	TGTGCCAGCAGTGACCGACAGGGGCCTTCTAGCACAGATACGCAGTATTTT
TRBV18	TRBJ2-7	.	.	CASSPRSRAVRENEQYF	TGTGCCAGCTCACCACGTTCCAGGGCAGTTAGGGAGAACGAGCAGTACTTC
TRBV28	TRBJ1-2	few	.	CASSPRQVSYGYTF	TGTGCCAGCAGTCCCAGACAGGTCTCTTATGGCTACACCTTC
TRBV19	TRBJ2-2	.	TRBD1	CASSPWTGGNTGELFF	TGTGCCAGTAGTCCTTGGACAGGGGGAAACACCGGGGAGCTGTTTTTT
TRBV7-6	TRBJ2-3	.	.	CASSLGGLDTQYF	TGTGCCAGCAGCTTAGGAGGCCTAGATACGCAGTATTTT
TRBV19	TRBJ2-1	.	TRBD2	CASSIQEAGLFEQFF	TGTGCCAGTAGTATTCAGGAAGCGGGATTATTCGAGCAGTTCTTC
TRBV7-9	TRBJ1-1	.	TRBD1	CASSLHEGATEAFF	TGTGCCAGCAGCTTACATGAGGGGGCCACTGAAGCTTTCTTT
TRBV5-1	TRBJ1-1	.	.	CASSLSGTILTTSEAFF	TGCGCCAGCAGCCTGAGCGGGACGATATTGACAACCTCTGAAGCTTTCTTT
TRBV6-1	TRBJ2-7	.	TRBD1	CASSSRDRGTYEQYF	TGTGCCAGCAGTTCCCGGGACAGGGGTACCTACGAGCAGTACTTC
TRBV5-3	TRBJ2-5	.	.	CARSIQETQYF	TGTGCCAGAAGCATCCAAGAGACCCAGTACTTC
TRBV28	TRBJ1-1	.	TRBD1	CASSPTRQGGPEAFF	TGTGCCAGCAGTCCGACCAGGCAGGGGGGGCCTGAAGCTTTCTTT
TRBV5-5	TRBJ1-5	.	TRBD1	CASSLEGQAASSNQPQHF	TGTGCCAGCAGCTTGGAGGGACAGGCCGCTTCTAGCAATCAGCCCCAGCATTTT
TRBV9	TRBJ1-6	.	TRBD1	CASPGGNSPLHF	TGTGCCAGCCCAGGGGGGAATTCACCCCTCCACTTT
TRBV21-1	TRBJ1-4	.	.	CASPTIAEASNEKLFF	TGTGCCAGCCCAACTATCGCGGAGGCGAGTAATGAAAAACTGTTTTTT
TRBV6-6	TRBJ2-5	.	TRBD2	CASSLLAAQETQYF	TGTGCCAGCAGTTTACTAGCGGCTCAAGAGACCCAGTACTTC
TRBV2	TRBJ1-1	.	.	CASSMGTPGQAFF	TGTGCCAGCAGTATGGGGACCCCCGGACAAGCTTTCTTT
TRBV4-1	TRBJ1-6	once	TRBD1	CASSQFDRGQQAVHF	TGCGCCAGCAGCCAATTCGACAGGGGGCAACAGGCAGTCCACTTT
TRBV7-2	TRBJ1-2	.	.	CASSLPRGGGTYGYTF	TGTGCCAGCAGCTTACCCCGTGGAGGAGGGACCTATGGCTACACCTTC
TRBV5-4	TRBJ1-5	.	TRBD1	CASSLDRGPQHF	TGTGCCAGCAGCTTGGACAGGGGGCCCCAGCATTTT
TRBV11-2	TRBJ2-7	few	TRBD2	CASSLKGYSGSYEQYF	TGTGCCAGCAGCTTAAAAGGATATAGCGGGAGCTACGAGCAGTACTTC
TRBV6-1	TRBJ1-3	once	.	CASSDPEGNRNTIYF	TGTGCCAGCAGTGACCCCGAAGGGAATCGAAACACCATATATTTT
TRBV7-9	TRBJ2-1	once	TRBD2	CASSRTSVGEQFF	TGTGCCAGCAGCAGGACTAGCGTAGGTGAGCAGTTCTTC
TRBV28	TRBJ1-2	.	.	CASSLNINYGYTF	TGTGCCAGCAGTTTGAACATTAACTATGGCTACACCTTC
TRBV21-1	TRBJ2-2	.	.	CASTGWGTDDTGELFF	TGTGCCAGCACCGGATGGGGGACCGACGACACCGGGGAGCTGTTTTTT
TRBV18	TRBJ2-1	.	TRBD1	CASSPDRGQNEQFF	TGTGCCAGCTCACCGGACAGGGGCCAGAATGAGCAGTTCTTC
TRBV27	TRBJ2-7	once	TRBD2	CASSPRGPASGSEQYF	TGTGCCAGCAGTCCGAGGGGCCCGGCTAGCGGGAGCGAGCAGTACTTC
TRBV6-6	TRBJ1-3	.	.	CASSDRTVSGNTIYF	TGTGCCAGCAGCGACAGAACTGTCTCTGGAAACACCATATATTTT
TRBV18	TRBJ1-1	few	.	CASSPREGRNTEAFF	TGTGCCAGCTCACCACGAGAGGGGAGGAACACTGAAGCTTTCTTT
TRBV30	TRBJ1-3	many	.	CAWSVNGRNTIYF	TGTGCCTGGAGTGTTAACGGCAGAAACACCATATATTTT
TRBV18	TRBJ2-1	once	TRBD2	CASSPPPLADYNEQFF	TGTGCCAGCTCACCACCTCCTCTAGCGGACTACAATGAGCAGTTCTTC
TRBV5-1	TRBJ1-1	once	.	CASSGDGNTEAFF	TGCGCCAGCAGCGGTGACGGGAACACTGAAGCTTTCTTT
TRBV2	TRBJ1-5	.	.	CASSERGQIRSNQPQHF	TGTGCCAGCAGTGAACGAGGACAGATCCGTAGCAATCAGCCCCAGCATTTT